This record looks at one TCR beta chain sequence and its context. Its antigen is not known. The authors produced TCR alpha and TCR beta cDNA libraries with sample barcodes and UMIs by 5'RACE using constant-segment primers. MiXCR, run by TCRdb on the 5' RACE reads, gives a single entry per CDR3 protein. Of approximately 300,000 distinct CDR3 sequences listed, 15% to 20% are singletons. The data were obtained in a study of T-cell memory formation after mild COVID-19. General observations from the study: Pre-infection memory harbored some responding clones, suggesting cross-reactive memory joined. Clones contracting over day 15 to 85 were CD4/CD8 balanced, with later expanders leaning CD4+.

V lost 2 bases, J lost 2 bases, and 17 bases lay in between. This CDR3 has 17 amino acids. CDR1 is MNHEY and CDR2 is SMNVEV in the germline V gene (reference sequence). The TCR originated in a man younger than 35 who had mild COVID-19 (a few samples of this study predate the infection). Cell type and time point are not known. What was sequenced was PBMCs or a T cell subset sorted from them (not recorded which). V usage is TRBV27 and J usage is TRBJ2-3; weak D call: TRBD1 (6 bases). The CDR3 DNA sequence: TGTGCCAGCAGTTTAAACAGGGTCCCTAGGGCCACAGATACGCAGTATTTT. It encodes CASSLNRVPRATDTQYF.